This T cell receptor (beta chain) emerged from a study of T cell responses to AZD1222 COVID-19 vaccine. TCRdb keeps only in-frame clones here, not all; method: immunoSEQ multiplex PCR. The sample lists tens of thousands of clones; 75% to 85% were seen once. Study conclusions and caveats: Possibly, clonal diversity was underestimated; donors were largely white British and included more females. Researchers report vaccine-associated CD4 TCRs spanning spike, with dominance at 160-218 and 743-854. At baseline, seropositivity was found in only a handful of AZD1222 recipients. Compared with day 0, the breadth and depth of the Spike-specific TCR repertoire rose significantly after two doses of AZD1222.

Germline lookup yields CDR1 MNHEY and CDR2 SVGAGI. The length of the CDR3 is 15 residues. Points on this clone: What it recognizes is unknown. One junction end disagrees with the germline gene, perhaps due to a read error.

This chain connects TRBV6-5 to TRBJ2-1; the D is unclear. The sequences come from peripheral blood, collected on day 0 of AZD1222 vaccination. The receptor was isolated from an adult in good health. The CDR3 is CASSNSEVKANEQFF. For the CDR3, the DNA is TGTGCCAGCAGTAACTCCGAGGTTAAAGCGAATGAGCAGTTCTTC.